This T cell receptor beta chain was retrieved from a study of blood T cell repertoires in COVID-19. Study information: Samples representing acute and convalescent COVID-19 were sourced from the United States, Italy and Spain.

TCRdb's table, derived via immunoSEQ multiplex PCR, lists solely in-frame clones and lacks some. The sample includes more than 120,000 clones, under 90% seen only once; the top ten take roughly 3.7%. V was shortened by 0 bases and J by 4 bases, with 12 bases between the two germline ends. This CDR3 is built from 16 residues. Germline V gene lookup returns CDR1 LGHNA and CDR2 YSLEER. Input material: PBMCs or T cells enriched from blood (not recorded which). The rearrangement uses TRBV4-3 and TRBJ1-4; D unclear. The source of this sequence is a man aged 50-60 years in a cohort exposed to, infected with or recovered from COVID-19 (not recorded which). The CDR3 DNA reads as TGCGCCAGCAGCCAAGAAACGGGGAGGATTAATGAAAAACTGTTTTTT. It specifies CASSQETGRINEKLFF.